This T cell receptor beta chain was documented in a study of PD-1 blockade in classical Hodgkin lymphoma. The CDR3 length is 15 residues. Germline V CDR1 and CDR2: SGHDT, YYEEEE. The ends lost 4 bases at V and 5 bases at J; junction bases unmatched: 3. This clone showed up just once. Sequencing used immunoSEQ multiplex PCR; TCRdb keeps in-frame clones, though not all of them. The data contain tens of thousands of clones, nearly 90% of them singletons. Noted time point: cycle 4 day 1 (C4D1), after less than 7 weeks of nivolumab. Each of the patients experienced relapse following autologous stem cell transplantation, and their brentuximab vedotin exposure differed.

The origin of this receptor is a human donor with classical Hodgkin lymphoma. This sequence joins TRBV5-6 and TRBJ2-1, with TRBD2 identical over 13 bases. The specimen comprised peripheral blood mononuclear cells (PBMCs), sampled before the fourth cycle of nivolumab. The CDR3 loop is CASSGTSGTNNEQFF. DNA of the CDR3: TGTGCCAGCAGCGGGACTAGCGGGACCAACAATGAGCAGTTCTTC.